This TCR beta chain was recorded in a study of regulatory T cells in long-lasting Graves disease. Sequencing libraries for TCR beta were prepared with iRepertoire HTBI primers and Arm-PCR of CDR3 regions. TCRdb reprocessed the multiplex PCR reads via MiXCR and lists one record per CDR3 protein. This table holds about 530,000 distinct CDR3 sequences, about 16% found once. This clonotype showed up just a few times. Described time point: newly diagnosed GD, antithyroid drugs for less than 3 months. With RNA extracted from PBMCs as input, the TCR library was made. Patients were enrolled at an endocrinology department in Xi'an, China. Trimming cost V 0 bases and J 3 bases, with 9 bases left between them. CDR1 is MNHEY, CDR2 SMNVEV, per germline (reference sequence). The length of the CDR3 is 15 residues. These data were also reused for a study on T cells in Graves' hyperthyroidism and ophthalmopathy. That source adds: Stable Graves' hyperthyroidism meant no ophthalmopathy progression within 18 months.

This receptor was identified in a woman aged 35-65 years with Graves disease. The sample here was peripheral blood mononuclear cells (PBMCs), taken at new diagnosis, from a patient treated with antithyroid drugs. This sequence joins TRBV27 and TRBJ1-5, with D hard to call. CDR3 residues: CASSLSNRFNQPQHF. The CDR3 coding sequence is TGTGCCAGCAGTTTATCGAATAGATTCAATCAGCCCCAGCATTTT.